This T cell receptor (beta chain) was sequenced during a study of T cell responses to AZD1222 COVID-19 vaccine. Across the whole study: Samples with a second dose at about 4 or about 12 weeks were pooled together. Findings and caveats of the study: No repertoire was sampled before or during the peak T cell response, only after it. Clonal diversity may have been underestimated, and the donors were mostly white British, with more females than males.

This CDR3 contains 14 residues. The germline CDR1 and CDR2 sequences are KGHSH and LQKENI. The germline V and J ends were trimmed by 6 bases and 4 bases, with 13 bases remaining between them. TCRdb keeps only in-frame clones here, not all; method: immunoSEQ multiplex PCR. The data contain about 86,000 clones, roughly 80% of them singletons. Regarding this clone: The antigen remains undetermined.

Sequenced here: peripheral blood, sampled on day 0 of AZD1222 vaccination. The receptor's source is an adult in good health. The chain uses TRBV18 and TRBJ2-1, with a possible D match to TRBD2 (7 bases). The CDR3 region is CASSRGDNYNEQFF. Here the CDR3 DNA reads TGTGCCAGCTCCCGGGGGGACAATTACAATGAGCAGTTCTTC.